What follows are 8 T cell receptor beta chains derived from one specimen sequenced in a study of T cell changes during pregnancy in multiple sclerosis. Here immunoSEQ multiplex PCR was the method, and the copy in TCRdb shows in-frame clones only, minus some. Here the sample spans about 32,000 clones, about 92% being singletons. Specimen: CD4+ T cells from peripheral blood mononuclear cells, collected in the second trimester of pregnancy. The receptor set was obtained from a female donor with multiple sclerosis, enrolled in a pregnancy study.

This clone was detected once. This sequence joins TRBV19 and TRBJ1-2; no reliable D call. Between the trimmed V and J ends, which lost 9 bases and 4 bases, there was a span of 21 bases. CDR3 size: 15 residues. CDR1 LNHDA and CDR2 SQIVND come from the germline V gene (reference sequence). As DNA, the CDR3 is TGTGCCAGCACACAGAGACTAGTTCCGGGCTATGGCTACACCTTC. This sequence encodes CASTQRLVPGYGYTF. Filled out from reference TRBV19 and TRBJ1-2, the complete variable domain reads DGGITQSPKYLFRKEGQNVTLSCEQNLNHDAMYWYRQDPGQGLRLIYYSQIVNDFQKGDIAEGYSVSREKKESFPLTVTSAQKNPTAFYLCASTQRLVPGYGYTFGSGTRLTVV.

The gene calls are TRBV27 and TRBJ1-1; D is perhaps TRBD1 (5 bases). The germline V and J ends were trimmed by 3 bases and 1 base, with 18 bases remaining between them. The CDR3 runs to 17 residues. Germline assignment: CDR1 MNHEY and CDR2 SMNVEV (reference sequence). The CDR3 nucleotides read TGTGCCAGCAGTTTGTTGTATCGGGTGCAGGGGAACACTGAAGCTTTCTTT. Encoded protein: CASSLLYRVQGNTEAFF.

The genes are TRBV19 and TRBJ1-2, with TRBD1 identical over 7 bases. V lost 5 bases and J lost 4; bases outside the gene matches: 4. CDR3 size: 13 residues. Germline lookup yields CDR1 LNHDA and CDR2 SQIVND (reference sequence). CDR3 region: CASSVQGSYGYTF. CDR3 sequence (DNA): TGTGCCAGTAGTGTACAGGGGAGCTATGGCTACACCTTC.

This clone was recorded a few times. The J gene is TRBJ1-1, the V gene TRBV5-1; possibly TRBD1 for D (5 bases). Germline V gives CDR1 SGHRS, CDR2 YFSETQ. V lost 3 bases to trimming and J lost 2 bases, with 11 bases between them. CDR3 length: 14 residues. This CDR3 is CASSWTSGNTEAFF. The CDR3 DNA reads as TGCGCCAGCAGCTGGACATCGGGCAACACTGAAGCTTTCTTT.

This chain joins TRBV30 and TRBJ1-4; 9 positions match TRBD1. V lost 2 bases, J lost 7 bases, and 2 bases stayed unmatched. CDR1 is GTSNPN, CDR2 SVGIG, per germline (reference sequence). This CDR3 has 13 amino acids. The CDR3: CAWSRTGAEKLFF. CDR3 coding DNA: TGTGCCTGGAGTAGGACAGGGGCTGAAAAACTGTTTTTT. The full variable domain, with the rest looked up from reference TRBV30 and TRBJ1-4, is SQTIHQWPATLVQPVGSPLSLECTVEGTSNPNLYWYRQAAGRGLQLLFYSVGIGQISSEVPQNLSASRPQDRQFILSSKKLLLSDSGFYLCAWSRTGAEKLFFGSGTQLSVL.

The chain is built from TRBV5-8 and TRBJ2-3; TRBD2 matches 14 bases. This CDR3 has 19 residues. V lost 5 bases, J lost 1 base, and 12 bases stayed unmatched. Germline V CDR1 and CDR2: SGHTS, YDEGEE. The CDR3 is CASRWGLAGVGRGTDTQYF. The DNA for the CDR3 is TGTGCCAGCAGATGGGGACTAGCGGGAGTTGGGCGCGGCACAGATACGCAGTATTTT.

V gene TRBV7-6 combines with J gene TRBJ2-5; D is possibly TRBD1 (6 bases). Trimming removed 8 bases at V and 7 bases at J, with 17 bases between. The CDR3 runs to 13 residues. The germline V gene encodes CDR1 SGHVS and CDR2 FNYEAQ. The CDR3: CASGTQGYGTQYF. Written as DNA, the CDR3 is TGTGCCAGCGGTACACAGGGTTATGGGACCCAGTACTTC.

The rearrangement links TRBV27 to TRBJ1-1, with D unclear. Trimming shortened V by 3 bases and J by 0 bases, and 11 bases separated the two germline ends. The CDR3 totals 15 residues. Germline CDR1 is MNHEY and CDR2 is SMNVEV (reference sequence). The CDR3 region is CASSFNIKMNTEAFF. Written as DNA, the CDR3 is TGTGCCAGCAGTTTTAACATAAAGATGAACACTGAAGCTTTCTTT.